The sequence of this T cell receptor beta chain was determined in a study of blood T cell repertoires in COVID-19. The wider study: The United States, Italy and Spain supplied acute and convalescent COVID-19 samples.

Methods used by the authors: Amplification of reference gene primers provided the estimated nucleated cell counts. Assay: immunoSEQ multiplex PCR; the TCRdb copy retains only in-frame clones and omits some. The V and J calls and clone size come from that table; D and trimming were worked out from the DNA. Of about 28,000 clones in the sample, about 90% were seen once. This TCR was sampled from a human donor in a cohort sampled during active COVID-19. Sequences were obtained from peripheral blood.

The CDR3 nucleotides are TGTGCCAGCAGTTTAGACAGAGCTAACTATGGCTACACCTTC. This encodes CASSLDRANYGYTF. This sequence joins TRBV27 and TRBJ1-2; D is perhaps TRBD1 (5 bases). Germline V gene sequence: CDR1 MNHEY, CDR2 SMNVEV (reference sequence). CDR3 length: 14 residues. V lost 2 bases to trimming and J lost 0 bases, with 7 bases between them.